The 22 T cell receptor beta chains given below trace back to one sample, sequenced in a study of blood T cell repertoires in COVID-19 (dated by TCRdb to about 2020). Libraries were built with the immunoSEQ multiplex PCR assay. TCRdb holds this immuneACCESS table with in-frame rearrangements only. Some clones are missing; in checked studies, unresolved V genes explain under half, and the rest has no known cause. The sample has approximately 89,000 clones on record, 75% to 85% of them singletons. 15% to 20% of the sample goes to the ten largest clones. Material for sequencing was peripheral blood. These TCRs come from an elderly woman with acute or convalescent COVID-19.

CDR3 region: CASSAEQGETQYF. CDR3 DNA: TGTGCCAGCAGTGCCGAACAGGGGGAGACCCAGTACTTC. The chain has TRBV2 and TRBJ2-5; 7 bases are a match to TRBD1. The CDR3 is 13 amino acids. With 4 bases clipped from V and 5 bases from J, the junction kept 4 bases outside the gene matches. CDR1 and CDR2 (germline): SNHLY, FYNNEI.

The rearrangement joins TRBV5-4 to TRBJ2-5; tentative D call: TRBD1 (6 bases). V was clipped by 2 bases and J by 7 bases, with 15 bases between them. The CDR3 runs to 14 residues. Germline CDR1 is SGHNT and CDR2 is YYREEE (reference sequence). For the CDR3, the DNA is TGTGCCAGCAGCTTATATCTAGGCAGGGGGACCCAGTACTTC. It specifies CASSLYLGRGTQYF.

The rearrangement uses TRBV5-1 and TRBJ1-1; 8 positions agree with TRBD1. This CDR3 contains 15 residues. Trimming took 4 bases from V and 1 from J; bases not matched to a gene: 6. Germline lookup yields CDR1 SGHRS and CDR2 YFSETQ. The CDR3 DNA follows: TGCGCCAGCAGCCTTACCGGACAGGGGAACACTGAAGCTTTCTTT. This encodes CASSLTGQGNTEAFF. Looking up the rest from reference TRBV5-1 and TRBJ1-1 gives the full variable domain: KAGVTQTPRYLIKTRGQQVTLSCSPISGHRSVSWYQQTPGQGLQFLFEYFSETQRNKGNFPGRFSGRQFSNSRSEMNVSTLELGDSALYLCASSLTGQGNTEAFFGQGTRLTVV.

The gene calls are TRBV5-6 and TRBJ2-7, with TRBD2 matching 7 bases. The CDR3 has 15 residues. Trimming took 4 bases from V and 2 from J; bases not matched to a gene: 9. CDR1 is SGHDT and CDR2 is YYEEEE in the germline V gene. CDR3 loop: CASSGRGGAAYEQYF. Here the CDR3 DNA reads TGTGCCAGCAGCGGGCGCGGGGGTGCGGCCTACGAGCAGTACTTC.

The chain recombines TRBV5-1 with TRBJ1-1; 7 nucleotides align to TRBD1. The CDR3 contains 15 residues. CDR1 is SGHRS and CDR2 is YFSETQ in the germline V gene. V shed 2 bases and J 1 base; nucleotides not matched to a gene: 5. CDR3 DNA sequence: TGCGCCAGCAGCTTAGGGGGCGCGGGGAACACTGAAGCTTTCTTT. Translating gives CASSLGGAGNTEAFF. Full variable domain (outside the CDR3, taken from reference TRBV5-1 and TRBJ1-1): KAGVTQTPRYLIKTRGQQVTLSCSPISGHRSVSWYQQTPGQGLQFLFEYFSETQRNKGNFPGRFSGRQFSNSRSEMNVSTLELGDSALYLCASSLGGAGNTEAFFGQGTRLTVV.

The CDR3: CASGAAGAGTEAFF. The CDR3 coding sequence is TGTGCCAGCGGGGCCGCGGGGGCGGGCACTGAAGCTTTCTTT. The chain uses TRBV6-1 and TRBJ1-1, with a tentative D call TRBD1 (6 bases). There are 14 residues in the CDR3. Germline V lookup: CDR1 MNHNS, CDR2 SASEGT. V was pared by 8 bases and J by 4 bases, with 17 bases between.

The chain uses TRBV5-4 and TRBJ2-7; 7 bases match TRBD1. Trimming took 3 bases from V and 1 from J; bases not matched to a gene: 4. There are 14 residues in the CDR3. Germline lookup yields CDR1 SGHNT and CDR2 YYREEE (reference sequence). CDR3 in DNA: TGTGCCAGCAGCTCAACGGGACAGTCCTACGAGCAGTACTTC. The encoded protein is CASSSTGQSYEQYF.

The genes are TRBV3-1 (or the pseudogene TRBV3-2) and TRBJ2-1; 10 nucleotides match TRBD1. CDR3 length equals 16 residues. Germline V gene data show CDR1 as LGHDT and CDR2 as YNNKEL (reference sequence). V lost 1 base to trimming and J lost 6 bases; unmatched junction nucleotides: 6. The CDR3 is CASSQVDRGRPNEQFF. CDR3 nucleotides: TGTGCCAGCAGCCAAGTAGACAGGGGGCGTCCCAATGAGCAGTTCTTC.

V and J are TRBV6-5 and TRBJ2-7; D is perhaps TRBD1 (6 bases). V lost 4 bases to trimming and J lost 7 bases, with 14 bases between them. The CDR3 covers 13 residues. CDR1 MNHEY and CDR2 SVGAGI come from the germline V gene. This CDR3 is CASSSPGVAEQYF. The CDR3 DNA is TGTGCCAGCAGTTCCCCAGGGGTAGCTGAGCAGTACTTC.

There are a few counts of this clone. The rearrangement uses TRBV6-5 and TRBJ1-2, with TRBD1 matching 9 bases. This CDR3 region has 16 residues. Germline V gives CDR1 MNHEY, CDR2 SVGAGI. V lost 2 bases to trimming and J lost 5 bases; unmatched junction nucleotides: 9. The CDR3 DNA reads as TGTGCCAGCAGTTACATCACAGGGGGCGGTGGGTATGGCTACACCTTC. Protein sequence: CASSYITGGGGYGYTF.

The chain links TRBV19 to TRBJ2-2; 9 positions agree with TRBD2. The CDR3 loop spans 18 amino acids. CDR1 is LNHDA, CDR2 SQIVND, per germline (reference sequence). J lost 7 bases, V lost 4 bases, and 16 bases had no gene match. For the CDR3, the DNA is TGTGCCAGTAGTACATTTAGCGGGAGATTGGGGGCCGTCGGGGAGCTGTTTTTT. This codes for CASSTFSGRLGAVGELFF.

V is TRBV6-5 and J is TRBJ1-2; TRBD1 matches 8 bases. CDR1 is MNHEY, CDR2 SVGAGI, per germline. The junction had 7 bases not matched to a gene; V was cut back by 6 bases and J by 4 bases. The CDR3 consists of 14 residues. The CDR3 bases are TGTGCCAGCAGACGACAGGGGACCATCTATGGCTACACCTTC. Translation: CASRRQGTIYGYTF.

The chain has TRBV5-7 and TRBJ1-3, with a weak D call TRBD1 (6 bases). TRBV5-7 is labeled an ORF, and its function is uncertain. Trimming took off 4 bases at V and 11 bases at J, with 19 bases between the two ends. The CDR3 extends over 14 amino acids. In nucleotides, the CDR3 is TGTGCCAGCAGCCACCGGGACATCTGCGTTTCCATATATTTT. It encodes CASSHRDICVSIYF.

This sequence joins TRBV5-4 and TRBJ2-3, with 13 bases identical to TRBD2. Losses at the gene ends were 4 bases for V and 2 bases for J; bases not matched to a gene: 4. From germline, CDR1 is SGHNT and CDR2 YYREEE (reference sequence). This CDR3 is built from 16 residues. Here the CDR3 DNA reads TGTGCCAGCAGCCTAGGGACTAGCGGGGTCACAGATACGCAGTATTTT. It is translated as CASSLGTSGVTDTQYF.

This clone was counted only a few times. The chain carries TRBV23-1 and TRBJ2-1; 8 nucleotides line up with TRBD1. TRBV23-1 is treated as an ORF (open reading frame) with a function not yet certain. The CDR3 totals 18 residues. V was pared by 2 bases and J by 2 bases, with 11 bases of the junction left unmatched. CDR3 in amino acids: CASSQPHKDRVAYNEQFF. In DNA form, the CDR3 reads TGCGCCAGCAGTCAACCCCATAAGGACAGGGTGGCCTACAATGAGCAGTTCTTC.

This clone was counted only a few times. The chain links TRBV29-1 to TRBJ1-1; TRBD1 might be the D (6 bases). V was shortened by 4 bases and J by 5 bases, with 14 bases between the two germline ends. The CDR3 covers 13 residues. Germline CDR1 SQVTM, CDR2 ANQGSEA. Here the CDR3 DNA reads TGCAGCGTTGCTAGGGGGGGAGAGACTGAAGCTTTCTTT. Translating it yields CSVARGGETEAFF.

This clone showed up just once. This chain links TRBV7-2 with TRBJ2-1, with TRBD2 as a possible D gene (6 bases). The CDR3 consists of 11 residues. The germline CDR1 and CDR2 sequences are SGHTA and FQGNSA. The ends were cut back, 3 bases at V and 10 bases at J, with 7 bases in the middle. CDR3 sequence reads: CASSLLAEQFF. DNA of the CDR3: TGTGCCAGCAGCTTGCTAGCGGAGCAGTTCTTC.

The chain is built from TRBV5-1 and TRBJ1-1; 9 nucleotides agree with TRBD1. After removal of 0 bases from V and 5 bases from J, the junction contained 8 bases not matched to a gene. This CDR3 has 16 residues. Germline assignment: CDR1 SGHRS and CDR2 YFSETQ. For the CDR3, the DNA is TGCGCCAGCAGCTTGGAACCCCGGGACAGGGTAACTGAAGCTTTCTTT. Protein sequence: CASSLEPRDRVTEAFF.

The chain uses TRBV5-1 and TRBJ2-1; D might be TRBD2 (6 bases). The CDR3 covers 14 residues. Germline CDR1 is SGHRS and CDR2 is YFSETQ. Trimming removed 5 bases at V and 7 bases at J, with 16 bases between. Written as DNA, the CDR3 is TGCGCCAGCAGTCCGGGGCGGGAAGGGAATGAGCAGTTCTTC. Its protein is CASSPGREGNEQFF.

This chain connects TRBV19 to TRBJ1-1, with 7 positions matching TRBD1. V shed 4 bases, J shed 5 bases, and the junction held 10 bases outside the gene matches. The CDR3 is 15 residues long. The germline CDR1 and CDR2 sequences are LNHDA and SQIVND (reference sequence). The CDR3 reads CASSTAGGIGTEAFF. CDR3 nucleotide sequence: TGTGCCAGTAGTACAGCAGGGGGTATCGGTACTGAAGCTTTCTTT.

The chain uses TRBV18 and TRBJ1-1; 12 bases agree with TRBD1. Losses at the gene ends were 1 base for V and 1 base for J; bases not matched to a gene: 1. Per germline, CDR1 KGHSH and CDR2 LQKENI. The CDR3 sequence is 16 residues long. The CDR3 DNA reads TGTGCCAGCTCACCACTGGGACAGGGGGCGAACACTGAAGCTTTCTTT. This codes for CASSPLGQGANTEAFF.

Here the CDR3 reads CASSGLSSTDTQYF. The DNA for the CDR3 is TGTGCCAGCTCAGGACTTTCAAGCACAGATACGCAGTATTTT. The chain combines TRBV18 with TRBJ2-3; tentative D call: TRBD2 (5 bases). The CDR3 consists of 14 residues. Trimming pared 5 bases from V and 0 bases from J, leaving 9 bases between. In germline, CDR1 is KGHSH, CDR2 LQKENI.